Shown below are 24 T cell receptor beta chains from a single sample sequenced in a study of T cells after yellow fever vaccination. TCRdb recomputed calls from the 5' RACE reads with MiXCR, one row per CDR3 protein. The table includes 100,000 to 150,000 distinct CDR3 sequences, 6.5% to 8% detected once. The sequences come from CD4+ T cells sorted from PBMCs, collected around 10 days after the first yellow fever vaccination. All receptors derive from a man aged 18-30 years who received the YFV17D yellow fever vaccine.

The sample holds many counts of this clonotype. The chain carries TRBV7-2 and TRBJ2-5, with D perhaps matching TRBD2 (6 bases). CDR1 and CDR2 (germline): SGHTA, FQGNSA. The CDR3 totals 15 residues. With 2 bases removed from V and 4 bases from J, the gap between germline ends came to 14 bases. In DNA form, the CDR3 reads TGTGCCAGCAGCTTACCGGGGGACGGGGGAGAGACCCAGTACTTC. Protein: CASSLPGDGGETQYF.

This clonotype was seen many times. The chain uses TRBV6-5 and TRBJ2-3, with 11 bases matching TRBD1. The CDR3 has 15 amino acids. The V segment lost 6 bases and the J segment 4 bases; nucleotides outside the gene matches: 6. Germline V gene data show CDR1 as MNHEY and CDR2 as SVGAGI. In DNA, the CDR3 is TGTGCCAGCAGCCCAAGGGACAGGGGGTCAGATACGCAGTATTTT. It encodes CASSPRDRGSDTQYF.

This clonotype has a count of ten or more. V is TRBV7-8 and J is TRBJ2-1, with D possibly being TRBD1 (5 bases). Trimming took off 0 bases at V and 3 bases at J, with 21 bases between the two ends. The germline CDR1 and CDR2 sequences are SGHVS and FQNEAQ. The CDR3 loop spans 19 amino acids. The CDR3, as DNA: TGTGCCAGCAGCTTAGCCAGGAGACAGATGACGAAAGGCTACAATGAGCAGTTCTTC. Protein product: CASSLARRQMTKGYNEQFF.

This clonotype was seen ten or more times. The V gene is TRBV5-6, the J gene TRBJ1-2, with a possible D match to TRBD1 (6 bases). Trimming cost V 5 bases and J 8 bases, with 10 bases left between them. CDR1 SGHDT and CDR2 YYEEEE come from the germline V gene. CDR3 length: 11 residues. The CDR3: CASRKGVGYTF. CDR3 DNA sequence: TGTGCCAGCAGAAAGGGGGTGGGCTACACCTTC.

This clonotype was observed many times. The V gene is TRBV29-1, the J gene TRBJ2-5, with D possibly being TRBD1 (6 bases). Germline loops: CDR1 SQVTM, CDR2 ANQGSEA. This CDR3 contains 12 residues. V was clipped by 1 base and J by 4 bases, with 7 bases between them. The CDR3 DNA is TGCAGCGTTGAAGGGGACATAGAGACCCAGTACTTC. Translation: CSVEGDIETQYF.

This clonotype was seen many times. This chain connects TRBV5-1 to TRBJ1-1; D remains unclear. Per the germline V gene, CDR1 is SGHRS and CDR2 is YFSETQ. This CDR3 has 11 residues. The V gene lost 2 bases and the J gene lost 6 bases, with 5 bases spanning the gap. CDR3 sequence: CASSFGAEAFF. The DNA of the CDR3 is TGCGCCAGCAGCTTTGGGGCTGAAGCTTTCTTT.

This clonotype was observed at least ten times. This chain joins TRBV5-1 and TRBJ2-7, with TRBD1 matching over 7 bases. The germline CDR1 and CDR2 sequences are SGHRS and YFSETQ. The CDR3 loop spans 12 amino acids. Unmatched junction bases numbered 2, after V lost 4 bases and J lost 4 bases. The CDR3 bases are TGCGCCAGCAGCCTGGGACAGTACGAGCAGTACTTC. Amino acids: CASSLGQYEQYF.

This clonotype occurred a few times. The V call is TRBV9, the J call TRBJ2-1; D remains unclear. The CDR3 consists of 14 residues. CDR1 is SGDLS and CDR2 is YYNGEE in the germline V gene. The V end was cut by 1 base, the J end by 2 bases, with 7 bases between. CDR3 sequence: CASSVTAPYNEQFF. The CDR3 bases are TGTGCCAGCAGCGTAACAGCGCCCTACAATGAGCAGTTCTTC.

This clonotype was recorded at least ten times. This chain uses TRBV12-3 or TRBV12-4 with TRBJ2-2; possible D gene TRBD2, 6 bases. The CDR3 has 15 residues. Trimming removed 8 bases at V and 6 bases at J, with 19 bases between. The CDR3 nucleotides read TGTGCCAGCCGACTAGTCGGTGGGGTCCCCGGGGAGCTGTTTTTT. This codes for CASRLVGGVPGELFF.

This clonotype came up many times. The V and J genes are TRBV4-2 and TRBJ2-5, with 11 bases that match TRBD2. The V segment lost 4 bases and the J segment 5 bases; nucleotides outside the gene matches: 9. This CDR3 contains 16 residues. Germline values: CDR1 LGHNA, CDR2 YNFKEQ. CDR3 nucleotides: TGTGCCAGCAGCCCCGGACTAGCGGGCCTTTCGGAGACCCAGTACTTC. Encoded protein: CASSPGLAGLSETQYF.

This clonotype was picked up many times. V gene TRBV12-3 or TRBV12-4 combines with J gene TRBJ1-5; no definite D call. This CDR3 region has 14 residues. The V end was cut by 5 bases, the J end by 2 bases, with 10 bases between. The CDR3 coding sequence is TGTGCCAGCAGTGACACAGCAGGCAATCAGCCCCAGCATTTT. Its protein is CASSDTAGNQPQHF.

This clonotype came up many times. The chain combines TRBV6-2 or TRBV6-3 with TRBJ2-1, with unresolved D. Trimming took 7 bases from V and 7 from J, leaving 11 bases between them. The CDR3 is 12 residues long. Looked up from germline, CDR1 is MNHEY and CDR2 is SVGEGT. The CDR3 region is CASTQGRNEQFF. The CDR3 bases are TGTGCCAGCACCCAAGGGCGTAATGAGCAGTTCTTC.

This clonotype was counted many times. The chain has TRBV5-1 and TRBJ2-1; 8 bases match TRBD1. The CDR3 has 12 residues. CDR1 and CDR2 (germline): SGHRS, YFSETQ. Trimming at V came to 4 bases and at J to 10 bases, leaving 4 bases not matched to a gene. CDR3 nucleotides: TGCGCCAGCAGCCCGGACAGGGAAGAGCAGTTCTTC. Residues: CASSPDREEQFF.

The chain couples TRBV20-1 to TRBJ2-2; the match to TRBD2 covers 8 bases. V dropped 3 bases and J dropped 4; count of bases not matched to a gene: 4. The V gene's germline CDR1 is DFQATT and CDR2 SNEGSKA (reference sequence). The CDR3 is made up of 14 amino acids. DNA of the CDR3: TGCAGTGCTAGGCGGGGGGCGGGCACCGGGGAGCTGTTTTTT. This encodes CSARRGAGTGELFF.

This clonotype was recorded many times. The rearrangement links TRBV5-1 to TRBJ1-4; D gene uncertain. Trimming removed 0 bases from V and 8 bases from J, with 8 bases in between. CDR1 is SGHRS and CDR2 is YFSETQ in the germline V gene. The CDR3 is 13 residues long. The CDR3 loop reads CASSLVVGEKLFF. The CDR3 region has the DNA TGCGCCAGCAGCTTGGTAGTTGGGGAAAAACTGTTTTTT.

This clonotype turned up a few times. This chain connects TRBV3-1 to TRBJ2-3; 9 positions match TRBD2. V dropped 11 bases and J dropped 4; count of bases not matched to a gene: 22. The CDR3 extends over 18 amino acids. The germline V gene encodes CDR1 LGHDT and CDR2 YNNKEL (reference sequence). The CDR3 nucleotides are TGTGCCTTCAGTTTATCCCCCTCGGGCGGGGGGGCCGCAGATACGCAGTATTTT. Translating gives CAFSLSPSGGGAADTQYF.

This clonotype was detected many times. The V and J genes are TRBV18 and TRBJ1-1, with TRBD1 identical over 8 bases. There are 13 residues in the CDR3. V was pared by 6 bases and J by 6 bases, with 6 bases of the junction left unmatched. CDR1 KGHSH and CDR2 LQKENI come from the germline V gene. CDR3: CASSGTGWAEAFF. In nucleotides, the CDR3 is TGTGCCAGCTCGGGGACAGGTTGGGCTGAAGCTTTCTTT.

The sample holds many counts of this clonotype. The rearrangement joins TRBV2 to TRBJ2-7; a weak D match, TRBD1 (5 bases). V shed 2 bases and J shed 3 bases, with 14 bases lying between them. This CDR3 has 15 residues. Germline-derived CDR1 and CDR2 are SNHLY and FYNNEI. Here the CDR3 DNA reads TGTGCCAGCAGTGAAAGTAGGGGCGGCTTCTACGAGCAGTACGTC. Translated: CASSESRGGFYEQYV.

This clonotype was seen repeatedly, ten times or more. This chain links TRBV5-1 with TRBJ1-1; 10 nucleotides match TRBD1. After removal of 2 bases from V and 4 bases from J, the junction contained 2 bases not matched to a gene. Looked up from germline, CDR1 is SGHRS and CDR2 is YFSETQ. The CDR3 spans 14 residues. The DNA of the CDR3 is TGCGCCAGCAGCTTTAGGACAGGGGGCACTGAAGCTTTCTTT. Translated: CASSFRTGGTEAFF.

This chain uses TRBV6-2 or TRBV6-3 with TRBJ2-3, with a weak D call TRBD2 (5 bases). Trimming removed 7 bases at V and 7 bases at J, with 15 bases between. The CDR3 loop spans 13 amino acids. The germline CDR1 and CDR2 sequences are MNHEY and SVGEGT. CDR3 sequence reads: CASNDIARYTQYF. As DNA, the CDR3 is TGTGCCAGCAATGATATAGCGCGATATACGCAGTATTTT.

The chain employs TRBV7-3 and TRBJ1-1; TRBD1 might be the D (5 bases). This CDR3 has 14 amino acids. V shed 2 bases and J shed 6 bases, with 13 bases lying between them. The germline CDR1 and CDR2 sequences are SGHTA and FQGTGA. CDR3 residues: CASSLYRKTAEAFF. For the CDR3, the DNA is TGTGCCAGCAGCTTATACAGGAAAACGGCTGAAGCTTTCTTT.

This clonotype has ten or more counts. The chain couples TRBV20-1 to TRBJ2-3; D gene uncertain. Germline-derived CDR1 and CDR2 are DFQATT and SNEGSKA (reference sequence). The CDR3 is 14 residues long. V was pared by 6 bases and J by 6 bases, with 19 bases between. The CDR3 region has the DNA TGCAGTGCCCGCGACTCCGCTGGGAAGGATACGCAGTATTTT. This codes for CSARDSAGKDTQYF.

As for this clonotype: Because it lacks the conserved phenylalanine or tryptophan at the end, this CDR3 is likely a read error. This chain joins TRBV5-4 and TRBJ2-2; unclear D gene. Looked up from germline, CDR1 is SGHNT and CDR2 is YYREEE (reference sequence). This CDR3 contains 11 residues. The V and J ends lost 0 bases and 10 bases respectively, with 4 bases between them. In nucleotides, the CDR3 is TGTGCCAGCAGCTTGGGTCTGGAGCTGTTTTTG. Translated, it gives CASSLGLELFL.

This clonotype was detected ten times or more. CDR3 nucleotides: TGTGCCTGGAGTCCGTGGGCTAGGCTCACAGATACGCAGTATTTT. Translation: CAWSPWARLTDTQYF. The chain uses TRBV30 and TRBJ2-3; D not certain. This CDR3 is built from 15 residues. With 2 bases removed from V and 2 bases from J, the gap between germline ends came to 14 bases. Germline-derived CDR1 and CDR2 are GTSNPN and SVGIG (reference sequence).